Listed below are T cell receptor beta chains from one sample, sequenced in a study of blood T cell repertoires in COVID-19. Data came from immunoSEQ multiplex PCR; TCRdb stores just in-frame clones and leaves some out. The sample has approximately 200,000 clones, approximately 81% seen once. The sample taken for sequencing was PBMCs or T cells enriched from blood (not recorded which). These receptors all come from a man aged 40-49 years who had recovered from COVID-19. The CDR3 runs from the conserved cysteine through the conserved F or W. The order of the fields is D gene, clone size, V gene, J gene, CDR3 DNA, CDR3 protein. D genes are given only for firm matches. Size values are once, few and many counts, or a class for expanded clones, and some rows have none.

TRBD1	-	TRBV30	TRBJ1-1	TGTGCCGTTCGGGACAGGGGAGGCACTGAAGCTTTCTTT	CAVRDRGGTEAFF
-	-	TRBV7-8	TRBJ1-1	TGTGCCAGCAGCTTAGCCCGAGGAAATGCTCATCTGCTGAACACTGAAGCTTTCTTT	CASSLARGNAHLLNTEAFF
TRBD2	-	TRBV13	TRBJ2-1	TGTGCCAGCAGCTTAAGGAGCGGGAAGACGGATGAGCAGTTCTTC	CASSLRSGKTDEQFF
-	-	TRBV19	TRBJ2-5	TGTGCCAGTAGTATAATGAGCGGCAAAGAGACCCAGTACTTC	CASSIMSGKETQYF
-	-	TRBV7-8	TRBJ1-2	TGTGCCAGCAGCTTAGTCCAGCCCAGCGATGGCTACACCTTC	CASSLVQPSDGYTF
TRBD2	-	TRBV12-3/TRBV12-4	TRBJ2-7	TGTGCCAGCAGTTTGGGGGGGAGATACGAGCAGTACTTC	CASSLGGRYEQYF
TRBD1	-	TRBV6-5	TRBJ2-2	TGTGCCAGCAGTCTGGACAGGGCGTTCACCGGGGAGCTGTTTTTT	CASSLDRAFTGELFF
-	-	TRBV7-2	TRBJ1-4	TGTGCCAGCAGCTTCTGGACAGCAACTAATGAAAAACTGTTTTTT	CASSFWTATNEKLFF
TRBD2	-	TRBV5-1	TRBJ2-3	TGCGCCAGCAGACCCGGACTAGCGGGAAGGGCAGATACGCAGTATTTT	CASRPGLAGRADTQYF
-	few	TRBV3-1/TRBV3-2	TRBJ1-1	TGTGCCAGCAGCCAAGATGGGAGGACTGAAGCTTTCTTT	CASSQDGRTEAFF
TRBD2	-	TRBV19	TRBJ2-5	TGTGCCAGTAGTATAGCACTAGCGGGAGTGCGGCAAGAGACCCAGTACTTC	CASSIALAGVRQETQYF
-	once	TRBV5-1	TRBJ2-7	TGCGCCAGCAGCTTGGCAGGAAACGAGCAGTACTTC	CASSLAGNEQYF
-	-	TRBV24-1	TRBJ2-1	TGTGCCACCAGTGATGTGGCAGCGCCTAGCTCCTACAATGAGCAGTTCTTC	CATSDVAAPSSYNEQFF
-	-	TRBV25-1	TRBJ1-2	TGTGCCAGCAAAGGAGCTAACTATGGCTACACCTTC	CASKGANYGYTF
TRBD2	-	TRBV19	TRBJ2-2	TGTGCCAGTAGTATTTGGACTAGCGGGGCGAACACCGGGGAGCTGTTTTTT	CASSIWTSGANTGELFF
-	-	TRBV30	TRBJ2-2	TGTGCCTGGAGTACCGGCACCGGGGAGCTGTTTTTT	CAWSTGTGELFF
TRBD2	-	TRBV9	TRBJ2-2	TGTGCCAGCAGCCATCGGACTAGCGGGGGTAACACCGGGGAGCTGTTTTTT	CASSHRTSGGNTGELFF
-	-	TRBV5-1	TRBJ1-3	TGCGCCAGCAGCTTGGTACCGGTCCGGTATGGAAACACCATATATTTT	CASSLVPVRYGNTIYF
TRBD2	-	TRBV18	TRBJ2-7	TGTGCCAGCTCACCCGGACTAGCGGGAACCTACGAGCAGTACTTC	CASSPGLAGTYEQYF
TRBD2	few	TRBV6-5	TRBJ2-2	TGTGCCAGCAGGGGGACTAGCGAGGGCACCGGGGAGCTGTTTTTT	CASRGTSEGTGELFF
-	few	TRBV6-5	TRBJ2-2	TGTGCCAGCAGTTACTCCTTTCTGGCAGGGGACGGGGAGCTGTTTTTT	CASSYSFLAGDGELFF
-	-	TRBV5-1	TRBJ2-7	TGCGCCAGCAACCCCGACAGACAATCATACGAGCAGTACTTC	CASNPDRQSYEQYF
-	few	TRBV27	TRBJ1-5	TGTGCCAGCAGTTTATCGGTCCCAGTTAGCAATCAGCCCCAGCATTTT	CASSLSVPVSNQPQHF
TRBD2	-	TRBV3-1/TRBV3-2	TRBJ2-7	TGTGCCAGCAGGGGGACTAGCGGGAATAACGAGCAGTACTTC	CASRGTSGNNEQYF
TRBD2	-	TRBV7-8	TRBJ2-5	TGTGCCAGCAGCTTAGCGCTTCTAGCGGCGTACGGGGAGACCCAGTACTTC	CASSLALLAAYGETQYF
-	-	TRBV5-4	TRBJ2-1	TGTGCCAGCAGCTCAAGGGGCCAGGGTGAGCAGTTCTTC	CASSSRGQGEQFF
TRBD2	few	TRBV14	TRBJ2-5	TGTGCCAGCAGCCCTAGCGGGAGGGCCGGAAAAGAGACCCAGTACTTC	CASSPSGRAGKETQYF
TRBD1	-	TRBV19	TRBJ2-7	TGTGCCAGTAGTATGGACAGGTTCTACGAGCAGTACTTC	CASSMDRFYEQYF
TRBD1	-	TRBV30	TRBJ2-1	TGTGCCTGCCAACAGGGGAGCTCCTACAATGAGCAGTTCTTC	CACQQGSSYNEQFF
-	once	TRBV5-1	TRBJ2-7	TGCGCCAGCAGCTTCATGGGGCCCTACGAGCAGTACTTC	CASSFMGPYEQYF
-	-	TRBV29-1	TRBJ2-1	TGCAGCGTTGAACTTATAGCATTCGGAAATAATGAGCAGTTCTTC	CSVELIAFGNNEQFF
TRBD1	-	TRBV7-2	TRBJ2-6	TGTGCCAGCAGCTACCAGACAGGGTTCGGGGCCAACGTCCTGACTTTC	CASSYQTGFGANVLTF
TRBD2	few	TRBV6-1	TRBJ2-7	TGTGCCAGCAGTGAATGGGTAGCGGGGACTTCCTACGAGCAGTACTTC	CASSEWVAGTSYEQYF
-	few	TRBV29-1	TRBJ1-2	TGCAGCGTTTTCAGGGCGAATGGCTACACCTTC	CSVFRANGYTF
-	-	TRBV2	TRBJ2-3	TGTGCCAGCAGTGAAGCGCTTCTGGGCAGCCACCTGGCAGATACGCAGTATTTT	CASSEALLGSHLADTQYF
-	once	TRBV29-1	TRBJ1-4	TGCAGCGCCCAAAGGGGTTCAGGTGAAAAACTGTTTTTT	CSAQRGSGEKLFF
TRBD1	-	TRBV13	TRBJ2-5	TGTGCCAGCAGACAGACGGGACAGGGGGCTGATGAGACCCAGTACTTC	CASRQTGQGADETQYF
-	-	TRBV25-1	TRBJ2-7	TGTGCCAGCAGTAAGAACAGGGTACCCTACGAGCAGTACTTC	CASSKNRVPYEQYF
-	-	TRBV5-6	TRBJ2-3	TGTGCCAGCAGCCCTACTAGGGCAGATACGCAGTATTTT	CASSPTRADTQYF
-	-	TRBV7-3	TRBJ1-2	TGTGCCAGCAGCTTAAGTAATGGAGGAGGCGGGGGCTACACCTTC	CASSLSNGGGGGYTF
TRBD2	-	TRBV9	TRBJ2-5	TGTGCCAGCAGCGTCCCGACTAGCGGGAGAGAGACCCAGTACTTC	CASSVPTSGRETQYF
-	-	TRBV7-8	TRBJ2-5	TGTGCCAGCAGCCGTGACAGGCAAGAGACCCAGTACTTC	CASSRDRQETQYF
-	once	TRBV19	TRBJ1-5	TGTGCCAGTACCCCAAGGGGTTTAAGCCAGCCCCAGCATTTT	CASTPRGLSQPQHF
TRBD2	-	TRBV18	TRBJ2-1	TGTGCCAGCTCACCGAGCCGGACTAGACGGGATGAGCAGTTCTTC	CASSPSRTRRDEQFF
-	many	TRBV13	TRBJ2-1	TGTGCCAGCAGCCGTTTCGGGGAGCGGAGCTCCTACAATGAGCAGTTCTTC	CASSRFGERSSYNEQFF
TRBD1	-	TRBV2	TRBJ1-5	TGTGCCAGCAGTTTACAGGGGGGTAGAAGTCAGCCCCAGCATTTT	CASSLQGGRSQPQHF
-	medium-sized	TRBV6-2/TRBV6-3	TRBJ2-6	TGTGCCAGCAGTCAGAGGACTGGTGGAGCCAACGTCCTGACTTTC	CASSQRTGGANVLTF
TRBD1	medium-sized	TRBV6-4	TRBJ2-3	TGTGCCAGCAGTGACTCTACAGGGGGCGCAGATACGCAGTATTTT	CASSDSTGGADTQYF
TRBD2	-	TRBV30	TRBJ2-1	TGTGCCTGGAGCGGAACCCGCGGGAGCGCGCTGTACAATGAGCAGTTCTTC	CAWSGTRGSALYNEQFF
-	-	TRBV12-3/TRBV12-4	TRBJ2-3	TGTGCCAGCTTGGACACGACCACAGATACGCAGTATTTT	CASLDTTTDTQYF
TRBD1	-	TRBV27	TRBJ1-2	TGTGCCAGCAGTCCATCCCGGATTCCCGGGACAGGGGAGAACTATGGCTACACCTTC	CASSPSRIPGTGENYGYTF
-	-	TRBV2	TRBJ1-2	TGTGCCAGCATCCGCCGTGGCTCGCCCGGGGATGGCTACACCTTC	CASIRRGSPGDGYTF
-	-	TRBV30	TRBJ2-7	TGTGCCTGGAGTGTATCATCTAGCCGACGGGACGAGCAGTACTTC	CAWSVSSSRRDEQYF
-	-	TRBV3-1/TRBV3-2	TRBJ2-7	TGTGCCAGCGTCCTACAGGGCTCGAACGAGCAGTACTTC	CASVLQGSNEQYF
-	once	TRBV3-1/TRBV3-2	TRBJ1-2	TGTGCCAGCAGCCAGGCAGGGAATGGCTACACCTTC	CASSQAGNGYTF
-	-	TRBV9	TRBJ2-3	TGTGCCAGCAGCGTAGGGACTAGCACAGATACGCAGTATTTT	CASSVGTSTDTQYF
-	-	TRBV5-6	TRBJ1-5	TGTGCCAGCAGCCCAGGGTTGAATCAGCCCCAGCATTTT	CASSPGLNQPQHF